This T cell receptor (beta chain) was captured in a study of graft-versus-host responses after intestinal transplantation. The overall study: Anti-thymocyte globulin induction was given to all recipients, followed by tacrolimus and steroids for roughly 3 years. General study points: Early post-transplant declines in HvG were associated with peak levels of circulating GvH clones. Allografts from individuals with graft-donor T cell macrochimerism displayed high graft-versus-host to host-versus-graft clonal ratios.

To note about this clone: Its antigen remains unknown.

V was clipped by 3 bases and J by 2 bases, with 12 bases between them. The V gene's germline CDR1 is SGHDT and CDR2 YYEEEE. This CDR3 contains 14 residues. Here immunoSEQ multiplex PCR was the method, and the copy in TCRdb shows in-frame clones only, minus some. Of tens of thousands of clones listed, 89% are singletons. The rearrangement uses TRBV5-6 and TRBJ2-7; maybe TRBD2 (7 bases). Sequences were derived from unstimulated CD8+ T cells sorted from spleen or lymph node cells, sampled before intestinal transplant. This clonotype originated in a human donor who received an intestinal transplant. The CDR3 loop reads CASSSGGITYEQYF. The CDR3 nucleotides are TGTGCCAGCAGCTCGGGGGGCATCACCTACGAGCAGTACTTC.